This TCR beta chain is drawn from a study of OX40 agonist ivuxolimab in advanced cancers. Germline CDR1 reads SGHDT; CDR2 reads YYEEEE. This CDR3 spans 16 amino acids. V gave up 0 bases and J gave up 8 bases; unmatched junction bases: 11. Assay: immunoSEQ multiplex PCR; the TCRdb copy retains only in-frame clones and omits some. The data show 45,000 to 60,000 clones, with over 85% seen just once and around 24% held by the top ten. The clonotype originates from an adult with an advanced solid tumor such as melanoma, head and neck, liver or kidney cancer. The chain combines TRBV5-6 with TRBJ2-1; 7 nucleotides line up with TRBD2. The source material was CD4+ or CD8+ T cells sorted from blood, sampled in a trial of the OX40 agonist ivuxolimab. The DNA of the CDR3 is TGTGCCAGCAGCTTGGACCTAGCGGTTATGGGGGATGAGCAGTTCTTC. It specifies CASSLDLAVMGDEQFF.